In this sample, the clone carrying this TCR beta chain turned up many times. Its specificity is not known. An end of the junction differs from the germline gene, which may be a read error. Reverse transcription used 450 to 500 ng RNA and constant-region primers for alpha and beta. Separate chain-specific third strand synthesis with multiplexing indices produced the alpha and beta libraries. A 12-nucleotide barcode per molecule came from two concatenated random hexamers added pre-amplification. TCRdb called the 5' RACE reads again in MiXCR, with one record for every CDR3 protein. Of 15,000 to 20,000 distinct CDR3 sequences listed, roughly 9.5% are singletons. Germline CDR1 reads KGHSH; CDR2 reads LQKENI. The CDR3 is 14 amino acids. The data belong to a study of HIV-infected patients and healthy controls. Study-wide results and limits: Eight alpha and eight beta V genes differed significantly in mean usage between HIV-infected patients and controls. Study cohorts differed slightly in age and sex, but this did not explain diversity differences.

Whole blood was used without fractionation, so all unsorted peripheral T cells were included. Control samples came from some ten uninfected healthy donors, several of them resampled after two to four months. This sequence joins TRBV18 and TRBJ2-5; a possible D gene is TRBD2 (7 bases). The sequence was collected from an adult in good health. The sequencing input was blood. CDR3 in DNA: TGTGCCAGCTCACCTTCCGGGGGGCAAGGGACCCAGTACTTC. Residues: CASSPSGGQGTQYF.